A single sample is the source of the 32 T cell receptor beta chains below, sequenced in a study of blood T cell repertoires in COVID-19. Generated by immunoSEQ multiplex PCR, the TCRdb table keeps only in-frame clones and is missing some. The sample shows some 76,000 clones, less than 90% of them seen only once. Sequences were obtained from peripheral blood. The receptors here all came from a man aged 80 or over in a cohort sampled during active COVID-19.

The chain joins TRBV12-5 to TRBJ1-5; a weak D match, TRBD1 (5 bases). V lost 0 bases and J lost 5, with 11 bases in between. From germline, CDR1 is LGHNT and CDR2 FRNRAP. The CDR3 covers 15 residues. The CDR3 nucleotides are TGTGCTAGTGGTTTGGTCCAGTGGGGGGATCAGCCCCAGCATTTT. Residues: CASGLVQWGDQPQHF.

The rearrangement links TRBV5-1 to TRBJ2-7; D gene unclear. There are 13 residues in the CDR3. Trimming took off 0 bases at V and 3 bases at J, with 7 bases between the two ends. The germline CDR1 and CDR2 sequences are SGHRS and YFSETQ. The DNA of the CDR3 is TGCGCCAGCAGCTTGGGACATAACTACGAGCAGTACTTC. This translates into CASSLGHNYEQYF.

The chain links TRBV28 to TRBJ1-2; TRBD1 matches 7 bases. The V segment lost 6 bases and the J segment 4 bases; nucleotides outside the gene matches: 11. Germline CDR1 MDHEN, CDR2 SYDVKM. The CDR3 consists of 15 residues. The CDR3 DNA reads TGTGCCAGCAGGCGCGCAACAGGGGTTGCCTATGGCTACACCTTC. Translation gives CASRRATGVAYGYTF.

V usage is TRBV2 and J usage is TRBJ1-6, with 9 bases fitting TRBD1. V lost 4 bases to trimming and J lost 5 bases; unmatched junction nucleotides: 12. Germline loops: CDR1 SNHLY, CDR2 FYNNEI. CDR3 length equals 18 residues. The CDR3 DNA reads as TGTGCCAGCAGTGGGGACCGACAGGGGGTAACAAATAATTCACCCCTCCACTTT. This codes for CASSGDRQGVTNNSPLHF.

This clone was observed a few times. The chain links TRBV6-1 to TRBJ2-3; D possibly corresponds to TRBD1 (5 bases). CDR1 is MNHNS and CDR2 is SASEGT in the germline V gene. Between the trimmed V and J ends, which lost 1 base and 2 bases, there was a span of 25 bases. This CDR3 spans 20 amino acids. The CDR3 is CASSEVGRRRQSRHTDTQYF. The DNA for the CDR3 is TGTGCCAGCAGTGAAGTGGGCCGCCGACGACAGAGCCGTCACACAGATACGCAGTATTTT.

The chain has TRBV4-2 and TRBJ1-2, with D perhaps matching TRBD1 (5 bases). The CDR3 covers 14 residues. V was shortened by 1 base and J by 4 bases, with 10 bases between the two germline ends. Germline CDR1 LGHNA, CDR2 YNFKEQ. The CDR3 loop is CASSQATDIYGYTF. The CDR3 DNA follows: TGTGCCAGCAGCCAAGCGACAGATATCTATGGCTACACCTTC.

This chain connects TRBV4-1 to TRBJ1-2, with D unclear. Germline V gene data show CDR1 as MGHRA and CDR2 as YSYEKL. This CDR3 spans 14 amino acids. Trimming took 4 bases from V and 4 from J, leaving 13 bases between them. CDR3 in DNA: TGCGCCAGCAGCCCGTTTCTGGCCGTCTATGGCTACACCTTC. This encodes CASSPFLAVYGYTF.

The chain links TRBV6-5 to TRBJ2-1, with 8 bases identical to TRBD2. Per the germline V gene, CDR1 is MNHEY and CDR2 is SVGAGI. The CDR3 is 16 amino acids. With 0 bases clipped from V and 7 bases from J, the junction kept 8 bases outside the gene matches. The CDR3 protein is CASSYSTGGASNEQFF. DNA of the CDR3: TGTGCCAGCAGTTACTCGACCGGGGGGGCGAGTAATGAGCAGTTCTTC.

This chain connects TRBV19 to TRBJ2-4, with D possibly TRBD1 on 6 matching bases. The CDR3 consists of 14 residues. V lost 2 bases and J lost 7, with 12 bases in between. Germline lookup yields CDR1 LNHDA and CDR2 SQIVND (reference sequence). CDR3 sequence: CASSITGSGNIQYF. The CDR3 DNA is TGTGCCAGTAGTATAACAGGGTCCGGGAACATTCAGTACTTC. The variable domain in full, with the rest retrieved from reference TRBV19 and TRBJ2-4, is DGGITQSPKYLFRKEGQNVTLSCEQNLNHDAMYWYRQDPGQGLRLIYYSQIVNDFQKGDIAEGYSVSREKKESFPLTVTSAQKNPTAFYLCASSITGSGNIQYFGAGTRLSVL.

The chain uses TRBV11-1 and TRBJ1-1, with a possible D match to TRBD1 (5 bases). Germline V gene lookup returns CDR1 SGHAT and CDR2 FQDESV (reference sequence). The CDR3 loop spans 14 amino acids. V gave up 3 bases and J gave up 3 bases, with 11 bases separating them. As DNA, the CDR3 is TGTGCCAGCAGCTTGTCGGGGGTTTACACTGAAGCTTTCTTT. Translation: CASSLSGVYTEAFF.

The chain links TRBV15 to TRBJ1-2; D is undetermined. V lost 4 bases, J lost 2 bases, and 14 bases lay in between. The CDR3 contains 15 residues. From germline, CDR1 is LNHNV and CDR2 YYDKDF (reference sequence). The CDR3 sequence is CATSIRLGGNYGYTF. In DNA, the CDR3 is TGTGCCACCAGCATCCGCCTTGGCGGGAACTATGGCTACACCTTC.

This rearrangement joins TRBV18 to TRBJ2-7; 10 nucleotides align to TRBD1. The CDR3 runs to 15 residues. The V segment lost 5 bases and the J segment 6 bases; nucleotides outside the gene matches: 10. Germline V gives CDR1 KGHSH, CDR2 LQKENI. CDR3 nucleotides: TGTGCCAGCTCAAAAACCGGGACAGGGGACTTCGAGCAGTACGTC. This gives the protein CASSKTGTGDFEQYV.

As DNA, the CDR3 is TGTGCCAGTCTCCACTGGGGGGGGGAGGGCACTGAAGCTTTCTTT. Its translation is CASLHWGGEGTEAFF. V gene TRBV19 combines with J gene TRBJ1-1; a possible D gene is TRBD1 (5 bases). The CDR3 runs to 15 residues. Germline CDR1 and CDR2: LNHDA and SQIVND (reference sequence). V dropped 8 bases and J dropped 4 bases, with 20 bases sitting between them.

The V call is TRBV15, the J call TRBJ2-2; tentative D call: TRBD2 (6 bases). V was clipped by 1 base and J by 1 base, with 13 bases between them. The germline CDR1 and CDR2 sequences are LNHNV and YYDKDF (reference sequence). The CDR3 is 17 amino acids. The chain's CDR3 is CATSRGPPRGNTGELFF. CDR3 DNA sequence: TGTGCCACCAGCAGAGGCCCACCGCGGGGGAACACCGGGGAGCTGTTTTTT.

The chain has TRBV18 and TRBJ1-6; no firm D call. The CDR3 contains 15 residues. With 1 base removed from V and 7 bases from J, the gap between germline ends came to 11 bases. Per germline, CDR1 KGHSH and CDR2 LQKENI. CDR3 bases: TGTGCCAGCTCACCACTCAACAGATACAATTCACCCCTCCACTTT. It yields the protein CASSPLNRYNSPLHF.

The chain employs TRBV18 and TRBJ1-5; tentative D call: TRBD1 (6 bases). The CDR3 is 15 amino acids. The germline V gene encodes CDR1 KGHSH and CDR2 LQKENI. Deletions cut 3 bases from V and 2 bases from J, with 11 bases between. CDR3 amino acids: CASSPTGIGNQPQHF. The CDR3 coding sequence is TGTGCCAGCTCACCCACAGGGATCGGCAATCAGCCCCAGCATTTT.

In its sample, this clone was seen a few times. This sequence joins TRBV5-1 and TRBJ2-2; 12 bases line up with TRBD2. Looked up from germline, CDR1 is SGHRS and CDR2 is YFSETQ. V lost 6 bases, J lost 5 bases, and 11 bases stayed unmatched. The CDR3 spans 17 residues. CDR3 sequence: CASTMTSGGPGTGELFF. The CDR3 nucleotides read TGCGCCAGCACCATGACTAGCGGGGGCCCGGGAACCGGGGAGCTGTTTTTT.

The chain joins TRBV11-2 to TRBJ2-5; 15 bases match TRBD2. Germline V lookup: CDR1 SGHAT, CDR2 FQNNGV. Germline trimming cut 5 bases from V and 4 bases from J; bases unmatched to any gene: 5. The CDR3 has 16 amino acids. CDR3 nucleotides: TGTGCCAGCAGCGTCTGGACTAGCGGGGGGGTAGAGACCCAGTACTTC. Amino acid sequence: CASSVWTSGGVETQYF.

This rearrangement joins TRBV21-1 to TRBJ2-3; the D call TRBD1 from the table was never checked on the DNA. TRBV21-1 is a listed pseudogene. The CDR3 totals 17 residues. In DNA form, the CDR3 reads TGTGCCAGCAGCAAAACCCTCAGGGCGTTGGGCACAGATACGCAGTATTTT. It encodes CASSKTLRALGTDTQYF.

This chain connects TRBV6-6 to TRBJ2-5; 7 bases match TRBD1. Germline values: CDR1 MNHNY, CDR2 SVGAGI (reference sequence). Trimming took 0 bases from V and 4 from J; bases not matched to a gene: 5. CDR3 length: 15 residues. The CDR3 region has the DNA TGTGCCAGCAGTTACTCGGATCGACAGGGAGAGACCCAGTACTTC. Residues: CASSYSDRQGETQYF.

The chain has TRBV27 and TRBJ2-1; 10 nucleotides agree with TRBD2. Per the germline V gene, CDR1 is MNHEY and CDR2 is SMNVEV (reference sequence). CDR3 length: 18 residues. Losses at the gene ends were 2 bases for V and 5 bases for J; bases not matched to a gene: 12. The CDR3 here is CASSLTLGAGGRNNEQFF. DNA of the CDR3: TGTGCCAGCAGTTTAACGTTGGGAGCGGGGGGGCGAAACAATGAGCAGTTCTTC.

CDR3: CASSIPGATNEKLFF. CDR3 DNA: TGTGCCAGCAGTATTCCGGGAGCAACTAATGAAAAACTGTTTTTT. V gene TRBV28 combines with J gene TRBJ1-4, with no clear D. V lost 5 bases and J 0 bases, leaving 10 bases between the germline ends. There are 15 residues in the CDR3. Germline-derived CDR1 and CDR2 are MDHEN and SYDVKM.

This clone has only a few counts. The V gene is TRBV21-1, the J gene TRBJ1-1; the table names TRBD1, a call not compared with the DNA. TRBV21-1 is marked as a pseudogene. The CDR3 totals 14 residues. For the CDR3, the DNA is TGTGCCAGCAGCATGGGACAGCCGAACACTGAAGCTTTCTTT. It codes for CASSMGQPNTEAFF.

This chain joins TRBV6-2 or TRBV6-3 and TRBJ2-4; 9 nucleotides align to TRBD1. The junction had 15 bases not matched to a gene; V was cut back by 6 bases and J by 6 bases. CDR1 is MNHEY, CDR2 SVGEGT, per germline. The CDR3 contains 17 residues. The CDR3 spells CASSPLILTGGRNIQYF. The CDR3, as DNA: TGTGCCAGCAGCCCTTTAATACTGACAGGGGGAAGAAACATTCAGTACTTC.

V is TRBV5-6 and J is TRBJ2-7; TRBD2 matches at 11 bases. This CDR3 has 15 amino acids. The junction had 3 bases not matched to a gene; V was cut back by 4 bases and J by 0 bases. CDR1 SGHDT and CDR2 YYEEEE come from the germline V gene. CDR3: CASSISGGGSYEQYF. The CDR3 DNA reads TGTGCCAGCAGCATTAGCGGGGGGGGCTCCTACGAGCAGTACTTC.

This clone was observed a single time. The CDR3 DNA sequence: TGTGCCAGCAGTGGTGACTCCTGGTACGAGCAGTACGTC. Its protein is CASSGDSWYEQYV. The V and J genes are TRBV2 and TRBJ2-7; no clear D gene. Trimming pared 4 bases from V and 4 bases from J, leaving 11 bases between. The germline gives CDR1 SNHLY, CDR2 FYNNEI. This CDR3 comprises 13 residues.

V and J are TRBV5-4 and TRBJ2-2; D unclear. The CDR3 is 15 residues long. Germline CDR1 is SGHNT and CDR2 is YYREEE (reference sequence). Trimming removed 0 bases at V and 3 bases at J, with 9 bases between. The DNA for the CDR3 is TGTGCCAGCAGCTTGGTAAAGTCAGACACCGGGGAGCTGTTTTTT. Protein product: CASSLVKSDTGELFF.

CDR3 residues: CASSLRGHGTDTQYF. The CDR3 nucleotides read TGCGCCAGCAGCTTAAGGGGGCACGGCACAGATACGCAGTATTTT. The chain couples TRBV5-1 to TRBJ2-3, with 7 bases fitting TRBD1. This CDR3 has 15 residues. Germline CDR1 SGHRS, CDR2 YFSETQ. V gave up 2 bases and J gave up 1 base; unmatched junction bases: 4.

This clone was seen once. This chain uses TRBV4-1 with TRBJ2-5; 9 nucleotides align to TRBD1. Germline trimming cut 3 bases from V and 5 bases from J; bases unmatched to any gene: 7. This CDR3 is built from 15 residues. Per the germline V gene, CDR1 is MGHRA and CDR2 is YSYEKL. The CDR3 reads CASSHAQGASETQYF. The CDR3 DNA sequence: TGCGCCAGCAGCCACGCACAGGGGGCATCGGAGACCCAGTACTTC.

There are a few counts of this clone. J is TRBJ2-7 and V is TRBV10-3, with D uncertain. This CDR3 has 14 residues. Germline V gives CDR1 ENHRY, CDR2 SYGVKD. V lost 5 bases and J 0 bases, leaving 11 bases between the germline ends. CDR3 region: CAISYETPSYEQYF. The CDR3 DNA reads TGTGCCATCAGTTACGAGACACCCTCCTACGAGCAGTACTTC.

This chain connects TRBV5-8 to TRBJ1-5, with TRBD1 as a possible D gene (6 bases). This CDR3 comprises 14 residues. Between the trimmed V and J ends, which lost 2 bases and 7 bases, there was a span of 13 bases. From germline, CDR1 is SGHTS and CDR2 YDEGEE. CDR3 coding DNA: TGTGCCAGCAGCTTAACAGGGACCGGGCAGCCCCAGCATTTT. Translated, it gives CASSLTGTGQPQHF.

The chain recombines TRBV5-1 with TRBJ1-6, with D tentatively TRBD1 (6 bases). V was cut by 0 bases and J by 7 bases, with 11 bases left in between. CDR1 is SGHRS, CDR2 YFSETQ, per germline. CDR3 length: 15 residues. The CDR3 loop reads CASSLEGGRNSPLHF. DNA of the CDR3: TGCGCCAGCAGCTTGGAGGGGGGGAGGAATTCACCCCTCCACTTT.